This T cell receptor (beta chain) derives from a study of blood T cells in healthy people across ages. Primed by a sample-barcoded 5' primer and a J-beta primer mix, a second PCR proceeded for about 6 to 12 cycles. Tags on each cDNA molecule came from a template-switch adaptor with 12 random nucleotides. One entry per CDR3 protein, called by TCRdb with MiXCR from the 5' RACE reads. The sample lists around 650,000 distinct CDR3 sequences, around 32% seen once, with approximately 15% in the top ten. In its sample, this clonotype was seen a few times. This CDR3 has 13 residues. The V gene lost 5 bases and the J gene lost 3 bases, with 7 bases spanning the gap.

Sequencing was carried out using blood. This chain joins TRBV12-3 or TRBV12-4 and TRBJ1-4; no reliable D call. The clonotype originates from a woman of 80 years or more in good health. The CDR3 loop is CASSQHSNEKLFF. The DNA of the CDR3 is TGTGCCAGCAGTCAGCACTCTAATGAAAAACTGTTTTTT.